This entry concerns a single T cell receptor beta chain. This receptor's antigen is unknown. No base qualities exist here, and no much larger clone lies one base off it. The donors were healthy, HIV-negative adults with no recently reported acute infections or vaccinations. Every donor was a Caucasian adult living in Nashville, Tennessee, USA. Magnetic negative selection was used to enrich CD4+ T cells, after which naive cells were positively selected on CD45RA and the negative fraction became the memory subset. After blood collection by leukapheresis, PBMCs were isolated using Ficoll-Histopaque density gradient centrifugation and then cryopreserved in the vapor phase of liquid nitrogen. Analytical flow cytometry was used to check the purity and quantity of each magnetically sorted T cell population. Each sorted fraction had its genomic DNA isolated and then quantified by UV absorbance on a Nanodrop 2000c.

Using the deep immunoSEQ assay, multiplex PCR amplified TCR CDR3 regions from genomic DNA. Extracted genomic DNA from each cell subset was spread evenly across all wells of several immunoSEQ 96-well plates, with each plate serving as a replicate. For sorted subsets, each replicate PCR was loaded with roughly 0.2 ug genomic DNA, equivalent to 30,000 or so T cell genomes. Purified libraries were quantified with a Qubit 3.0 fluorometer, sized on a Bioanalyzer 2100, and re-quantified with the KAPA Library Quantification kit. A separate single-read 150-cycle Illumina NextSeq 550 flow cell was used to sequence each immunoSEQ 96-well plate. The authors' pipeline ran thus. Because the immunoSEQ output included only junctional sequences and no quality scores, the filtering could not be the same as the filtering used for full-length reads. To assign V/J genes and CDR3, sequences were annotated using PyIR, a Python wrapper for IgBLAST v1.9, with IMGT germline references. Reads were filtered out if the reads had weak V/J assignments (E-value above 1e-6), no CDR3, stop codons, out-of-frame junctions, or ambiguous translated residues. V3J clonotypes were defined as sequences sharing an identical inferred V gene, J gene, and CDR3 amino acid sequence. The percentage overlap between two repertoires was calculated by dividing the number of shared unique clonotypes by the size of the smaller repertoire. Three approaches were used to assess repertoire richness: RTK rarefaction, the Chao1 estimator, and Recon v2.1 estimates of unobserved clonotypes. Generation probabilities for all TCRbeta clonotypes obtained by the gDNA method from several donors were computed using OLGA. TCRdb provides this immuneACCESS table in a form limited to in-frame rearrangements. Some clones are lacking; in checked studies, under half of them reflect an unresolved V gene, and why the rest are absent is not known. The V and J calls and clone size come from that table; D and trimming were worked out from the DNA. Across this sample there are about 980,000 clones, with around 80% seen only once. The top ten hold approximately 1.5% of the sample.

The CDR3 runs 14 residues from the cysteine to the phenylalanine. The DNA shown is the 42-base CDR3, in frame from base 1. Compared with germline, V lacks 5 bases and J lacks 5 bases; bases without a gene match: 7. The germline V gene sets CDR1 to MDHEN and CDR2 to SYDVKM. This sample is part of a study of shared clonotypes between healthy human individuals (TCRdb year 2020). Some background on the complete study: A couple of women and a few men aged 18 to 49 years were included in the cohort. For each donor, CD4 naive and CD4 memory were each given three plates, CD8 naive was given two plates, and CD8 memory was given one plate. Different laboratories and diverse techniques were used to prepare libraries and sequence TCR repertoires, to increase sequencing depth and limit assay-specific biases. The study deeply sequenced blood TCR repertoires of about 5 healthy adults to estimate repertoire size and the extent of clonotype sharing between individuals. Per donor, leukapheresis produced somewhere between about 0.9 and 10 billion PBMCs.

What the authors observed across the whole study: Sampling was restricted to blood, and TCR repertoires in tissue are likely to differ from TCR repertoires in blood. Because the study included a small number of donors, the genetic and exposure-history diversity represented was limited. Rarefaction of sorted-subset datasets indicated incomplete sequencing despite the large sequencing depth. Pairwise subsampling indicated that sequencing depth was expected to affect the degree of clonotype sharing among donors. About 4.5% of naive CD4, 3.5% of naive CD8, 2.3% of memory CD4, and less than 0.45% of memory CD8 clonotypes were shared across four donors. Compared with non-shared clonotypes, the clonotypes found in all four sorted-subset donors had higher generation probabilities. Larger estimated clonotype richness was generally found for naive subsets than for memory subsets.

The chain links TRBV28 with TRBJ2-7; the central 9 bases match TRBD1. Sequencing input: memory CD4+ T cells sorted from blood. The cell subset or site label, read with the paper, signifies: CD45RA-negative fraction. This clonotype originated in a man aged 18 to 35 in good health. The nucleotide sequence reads TGTGCCAGCAGTCTCGGACAGGGGAGTAACGAGCAGTACTTC. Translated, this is CASSLGQGSNEQYF.